The present T cell receptor beta chain was sequenced within a study of post-analysis software for immune sequencing data. The wider study: Disease trajectories encompassed relapsing-remitting, secondary progressive and progressive-relapsing multiple sclerosis.

This clonotype has only one observation. Its antigen is unidentified. Whole-study results and caveats: Patients carried roughly 5 TRBV segments more frequently than controls did, and TRBV5-6, TRBV5-1 and TRBV20-1 were among them. Controls showed significantly higher normalized Chao1 diversity than did multiple sclerosis patients.

The CDR3 is made up of 17 amino acids. The V end lost 6 bases, the J end lost 2 bases, and 20 bases lay between the germline ends. Prepared libraries of TCR beta cDNA carried unique molecular identifiers. TCRdb called the PCR reads again in MiXCR, with one record for every CDR3 protein. The table has 820,000 or so distinct CDR3 sequences, 53% seen once. This chain links TRBV12-3 or TRBV12-4 with TRBJ1-5, with TRBD1 as a possible D gene (6 bases). The TCR was taken from a girl under 18 with multiple sclerosis. The sequencing input was blood. The CDR3 loop is CASSNVRDRLGNQPQHF. CDR3 bases: TGTGCCAGCAGCAACGTCCGAGACAGGTTAGGCAATCAGCCCCAGCATTTT.